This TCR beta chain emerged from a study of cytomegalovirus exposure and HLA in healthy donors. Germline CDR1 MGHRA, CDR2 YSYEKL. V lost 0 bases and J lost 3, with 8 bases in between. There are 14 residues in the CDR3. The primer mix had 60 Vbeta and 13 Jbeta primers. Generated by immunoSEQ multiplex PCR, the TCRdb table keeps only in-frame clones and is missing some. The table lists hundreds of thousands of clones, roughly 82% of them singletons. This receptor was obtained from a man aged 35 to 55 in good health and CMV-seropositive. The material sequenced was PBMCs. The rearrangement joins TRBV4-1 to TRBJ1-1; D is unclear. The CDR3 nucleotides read TGCGCCAGCAGCCAAGACGCACGGGACACTGAAGCTTTCTTT. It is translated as CASSQDARDTEAFF.